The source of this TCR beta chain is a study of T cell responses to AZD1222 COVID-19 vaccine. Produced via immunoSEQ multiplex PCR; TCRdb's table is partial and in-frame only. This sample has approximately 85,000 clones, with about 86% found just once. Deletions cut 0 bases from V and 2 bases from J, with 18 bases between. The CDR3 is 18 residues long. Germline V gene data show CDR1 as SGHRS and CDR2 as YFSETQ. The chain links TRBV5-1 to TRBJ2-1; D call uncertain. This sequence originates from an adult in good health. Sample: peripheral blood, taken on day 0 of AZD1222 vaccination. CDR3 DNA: TGCGCCAGCAGCTTGGTAGCAGCCTTTAGCCGTACCTACAATGAGCAGTTCTTC. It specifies CASSLVAAFSRTYNEQFF.